This TCR beta chain was captured by sequencing in a study of a mutant IDH1 vaccine in newly diagnosed glioma. The wider study: Mean patient age was around 40 years; around 60% were male and about 40% female.

After removal of 2 bases from V and 1 base from J, the junction contained 3 bases not matched to a gene. Germline values: CDR1 SGHVS, CDR2 FQNEAQ. This CDR3 comprises 15 residues. The assay was immunoSEQ multiplex PCR, and TCRdb's table has in-frame clones only and misses some. The data contain about 51,000 clones, about 80% of them singletons. Specified time point: baseline, week 1 (first vaccination visit). Described treatment: pre-vaccination baseline after standard-of-care therapy. The sequence was obtained from a woman between 35 and 50 years old with glioma. The gene calls are TRBV7-8 and TRBJ1-1; TRBD1 matches at 8 bases. The input for sequencing was PBMCs, taken from a glioma patient treated with radiotherapy, temozolomide or both. The CDR3 coding sequence is TGTGCCAGCAGCTTATTGACAGGGGCGAACACTGAAGCTTTCTTT. Its translation is CASSLLTGANTEAFF.